The 23 T cell receptor beta chains given below trace back to one sample, sequenced in a study of blood T cell repertoires in COVID-19. Method: immunoSEQ multiplex PCR; TCRdb's copy keeps in-frame clones and lacks some. This sample yields about 64,000 clones, of which roughly 82% are seen a single time; 5.6% belongs to the top ten. Sequencing used peripheral blood. These receptors were obtained from a woman aged 55-69 years with acute or convalescent COVID-19.

The chain links TRBV28 to TRBJ2-1; TRBD1 is a possible D gene (6 bases). V was clipped by 6 bases and J by 13 bases, with 16 bases between them. The CDR3 is 12 residues long. Germline values: CDR1 MDHEN, CDR2 SYDVKM. The CDR3 is CASRSQGRGQFF. CDR3 in DNA: TGTGCCAGCAGGTCCCAGGGGAGAGGCCAGTTCTTC. Full variable domain (missing parts from reference TRBV28 and TRBJ2-1): DVKVTQSSRYLVKRTGEKVFLECVQDMDHENMFWYRQDPGLGLRLIYFSYDVKMKEKGDIPEGYSVSREKKERFSLILESASTNQTSMYLCASRSQGRGQFFGPGTRLTVL.

The chain couples TRBV2 to TRBJ1-2, with TRBD1 as a possible D gene (6 bases). V lost 6 bases, J lost 10 bases, and 18 bases lay in between. Germline V gene data show CDR1 as SNHLY and CDR2 as FYNNEI. The CDR3 is 13 amino acids. The CDR3 here is CASSGWDTPFYTF. The CDR3 nucleotides are TGTGCCAGCAGCGGGTGGGACACACCTTTCTACACCTTC.

The V gene is TRBV19, the J gene TRBJ1-1; 7 bases map to TRBD1. The J segment lost 8 bases and the V segment lost 3 bases, leaving 15 bases of the junction unmatched. Germline lookup yields CDR1 LNHDA and CDR2 SQIVND (reference sequence). This CDR3 region has 16 residues. CDR3 region: CASSIRLPTGPREAFF. The CDR3 nucleotides are TGTGCCAGTAGTATCCGACTTCCGACAGGGCCAAGAGAAGCTTTCTTT.

This clone was observed once. The same CDR3 also results from other DNA sequences found in this sample. This chain joins TRBV9 and TRBJ1-5; TRBD1 matches at 8 bases. Germline V gene lookup returns CDR1 SGDLS and CDR2 YYNGEE. This CDR3 has 15 residues. V shed 2 bases and J 1 base; nucleotides not matched to a gene: 2. CDR3 coding DNA: TGTGCCAGCAGCGTCGGGACAGGCAGCAATCAGCCCCAGCATTTT. Amino acids: CASSVGTGSNQPQHF.

This clone was recorded a few times. The rearrangement links TRBV5-5 to TRBJ2-3; a possible D gene is TRBD2 (6 bases). V lost 0 bases to trimming and J lost 0 bases, with 14 bases between them. From germline, CDR1 is SGHKS and CDR2 YYEKEE (reference sequence). This CDR3 region has 17 residues. The CDR3 coding sequence is TGTGCCAGCAGCTTGGAGGCCGGGAGCCTCAGCACAGATACGCAGTATTTT. This gives the protein CASSLEAGSLSTDTQYF. The whole variable domain, remainder taken from reference TRBV5-5 and TRBJ2-3, is DAGVTQSPTHLIKTRGQQVTLRCSPISGHKSVSWYQQVLGQGPQFIFQYYEKEERGRGNFPDRFSARQFPNYSSELNVNALLLGDSALYLCASSLEAGSLSTDTQYFGPGTRLTVL.

The V gene is TRBV11-3, the J gene TRBJ2-2, with 7 bases matching TRBD1. The junction had 5 bases not matched to a gene; V was cut back by 5 bases and J by 2 bases. The CDR3 length is 15 residues. Germline V gene data show CDR1 as SGHNT and CDR2 as YENEEA. The CDR3 DNA is TGTGCCAGCAGCCCAGGGACAGAAAACACCGGGGAGCTGTTTTTT. The encoded protein is CASSPGTENTGELFF.

The chain is built from TRBV9 and TRBJ1-4; 10 nucleotides agree with TRBD1. This CDR3 is built from 17 residues. The V gene end was trimmed by 3 bases and the J gene end by 8 bases; junction bases not matched to a gene: 13. Per the germline V gene, CDR1 is SGDLS and CDR2 is YYNGEE. The CDR3, as DNA: TGTGCCAGCAGCGAGGGGCCCGGGGGGACAGGGGTAGAAAAACTGTTTTTT. This gives the protein CASSEGPGGTGVEKLFF. The variable domain in full, with the rest retrieved from reference TRBV9 and TRBJ1-4, is DSGVTQTPKHLITATGQRVTLRCSPRSGDLSVYWYQQSLDQGLQFLIQYYNGEERAKGNILERFSAQQFPDLHSELNLSSLELGDSALYFCASSEGPGGTGVEKLFFGSGTQLSVL.

The gene calls are TRBV18 and TRBJ1-2, with a weak D call TRBD1 (5 bases). Germline V gene data show CDR1 as KGHSH and CDR2 as LQKENI. The CDR3 has 13 amino acids. Trimming removed 3 bases from V and 4 bases from J, with 9 bases in between. CDR3 protein: CASSPDSFYGYTF. The CDR3 DNA sequence: TGTGCCAGCTCACCTGACAGCTTCTATGGCTACACCTTC. The full variable domain, in which reference TRBV18 and TRBJ1-2 provide the parts outside the CDR3, is NAGVMQNPRHLVRRRGQEARLRCSPMKGHSHVYWYRQLPEEGLKFMVYLQKENIIDESGMPKERFSAEFPKEGPSILRIQQVVRGDSAAYFCASSPDSFYGYTFGSGTRLTVV.

This clone was picked up one time. The DNA for the CDR3 is TGTGCCAGCAGTTCCCGACTAGAGAGCATTCAGTACTTC. This gives the protein CASSSRLESIQYF. V and J are TRBV12-3 or TRBV12-4 and TRBJ2-4; a weak D match, TRBD2 (6 bases). The CDR3 covers 13 residues. Trimming stripped 4 bases from V and 9 bases from J, with 13 bases between.

The chain recombines TRBV6-6 with TRBJ1-1; 8 nucleotides line up with TRBD1. The CDR3 loop spans 14 amino acids. CDR1 is MNHNY, CDR2 SVGAGI, per germline (reference sequence). V lost 4 bases, J lost 3 bases, and 4 bases stayed unmatched. The CDR3 reads CASSLYRGDTEAFF. The DNA for the CDR3 is TGTGCCAGCAGTTTATACAGGGGGGACACTGAAGCTTTCTTT.

The CDR3 nucleotides are TGTGCCAGCAGCGTAGGACAGGCTTCCAACAATGAGCAGTTCTTC. Its translation: CASSVGQASNNEQFF. The chain couples TRBV9 to TRBJ2-1; possibly TRBD1 for D (6 bases). The V and J ends lost 0 bases and 5 bases respectively, with 12 bases between them. The CDR3 covers 15 residues. Germline V lookup: CDR1 SGDLS, CDR2 YYNGEE.

The chain recombines TRBV6-5 with TRBJ1-6; 11 nucleotides agree with TRBD1. Germline V gives CDR1 MNHEY, CDR2 SVGAGI. The CDR3 covers 15 residues. Trimming removed 4 bases from V and 9 bases from J; junction bases left unmatched: 5. CDR3 in amino acids: CASSWTGGNLSPLHF. For the CDR3, the DNA is TGTGCCAGCAGTTGGACAGGGGGCAACCTTTCACCCCTCCACTTT.

The chain joins TRBV14 to TRBJ1-2; TRBD1 matches at 8 bases. After removal of 0 bases from V and 4 bases from J, the junction contained 7 bases not matched to a gene. This CDR3 comprises 16 residues. CDR1 is SGHDN and CDR2 is FVKESK in the germline V gene. This chain's CDR3 is CASSQDTRGRTYGYTF. CDR3 DNA: TGTGCCAGCAGCCAAGATACCAGGGGGCGCACCTATGGCTACACCTTC.

This chain uses TRBV5-1 with TRBJ2-3, with unresolved D. The ends were cut back, 1 base at V and 6 bases at J, with 9 bases in the middle. Germline CDR1 reads SGHRS; CDR2 reads YFSETQ. The CDR3 consists of 13 residues. Here the CDR3 DNA reads TGCGCCAGCAGCTTGACGGTTACGGATACGCAGTATTTT. It encodes CASSLTVTDTQYF.

The V and J genes are TRBV7-3 and TRBJ2-2; 7 nucleotides agree with TRBD1. Germline V gene data show CDR1 as SGHTA and CDR2 as FQGTGA. CDR3 size: 19 residues. The trim removed 4 bases at V and 2 bases at J, leaving 16 bases unmatched. CDR3 nucleotide sequence: TGTGCCAGCAGCTCGAAACTAACCCCGGGACAGATAAACACCGGGGAGCTGTTTTTT. It specifies CASSSKLTPGQINTGELFF. The full variable domain, in which reference TRBV7-3 and TRBJ2-2 provide the parts outside the CDR3, is GAGVSQTPSNKVTEKGKYVELRCDPISGHTALYWYRQSLGQGPEFLIYFQGTGAADDSGLPNDRFFAVRPEGSVSTLKIQRTERGDSAVYLCASSSKLTPGQINTGELFFGEGSRLTVL.

V is TRBV2 and J is TRBJ1-1; 8 bases align to TRBD1. This CDR3 contains 11 residues. J lost 8 bases, V lost 4 bases, and 0 bases had no gene match. Germline V CDR1 and CDR2: SNHLY, FYNNEI. CDR3 sequence (DNA): TGTGCCAGCAGTGGGACAGGGGAAGCTTTCTTT. Amino acids: CASSGTGEAFF.

The chain couples TRBV6-5 to TRBJ1-6; 10 bases are shared with TRBD1. The length of the CDR3 is 15 residues. The V segment lost 9 bases and the J segment 7 bases; nucleotides outside the gene matches: 9. Per the germline V gene, CDR1 is MNHEY and CDR2 is SVGAGI. The CDR3 nucleotides read TGTGCCAGAAACCCCCGGGACAGGGGCAATTCACCCCTCCACTTT. Translating it yields CARNPRDRGNSPLHF.

The rearrangement uses TRBV7-6 and TRBJ1-2; D may be TRBD1 (5 bases). The CDR3 loop spans 15 amino acids. The V gene lost 3 bases and the J gene lost 3 bases, with 14 bases spanning the gap. The germline V gene has CDR1 SGHVS and CDR2 FNYEAQ. The CDR3 DNA reads as TGTGCCAGCAGCTTGTCTCTCAGGGTTTACTATGGCTACACCTTC. Amino acid sequence: CASSLSLRVYYGYTF.

The gene calls are TRBV4-1 and TRBJ1-5; 9 bases map to TRBD1. The V gene's germline CDR1 is MGHRA and CDR2 YSYEKL. Germline trimming cut 0 bases from V and 1 base from J; bases unmatched to any gene: 10. The CDR3 is 19 amino acids. CDR3 in DNA: TGCGCCAGCAGCCAAGATCGACACAGGGGGCAGGGGAGCAATCAGCCCCAGCATTTT. This encodes CASSQDRHRGQGSNQPQHF.

The chain joins TRBV6-5 to TRBJ2-1; D is uncertain. Looked up from germline, CDR1 is MNHEY and CDR2 is SVGAGI. The CDR3 contains 13 residues. The V end lost 10 bases, the J end lost 8 bases, and 18 bases lay between the germline ends. CDR3 loop: CATNRARSDEQFF. DNA for the CDR3: TGTGCCACCAACCGCGCTCGGAGTGATGAGCAGTTCTTC.

The chain links TRBV3-1 (or the pseudogene TRBV3-2) to TRBJ2-1, with D possibly matching TRBD1 (6 bases). This CDR3 comprises 13 residues. Germline V gene sequence: CDR1 LGHDT, CDR2 YNNKEL (reference sequence). Between the trimmed V and J ends, which lost 1 base and 5 bases, there was a span of 6 bases. The chain's CDR3 is CASSQGQDNEQFF. CDR3 bases: TGTGCCAGCAGCCAAGGACAGGACAATGAGCAGTTCTTC.

The chain is built from TRBV7-7 and TRBJ2-5; 8 bases are a match to TRBD2. The CDR3 consists of 15 residues. CDR1 is SSHAT and CDR2 is FNYEAQ in the germline V gene (reference sequence). V trimming: 3 bases; J trimming: 5 bases; junction bases outside the gene matches: 8. CDR3 nucleotide sequence: TGTGCCAGCAGCTTTCGACGGGGGGGTGATGAGACCCAGTACTTC. Amino acid sequence: CASSFRRGGDETQYF.

This chain uses TRBV2 with TRBJ2-2; TRBD1 matches 11 bases. This CDR3 comprises 14 residues. The V and J ends lost 6 bases and 5 bases, in that order; junction bases with no gene match: 2. Germline lookup yields CDR1 SNHLY and CDR2 FYNNEI. The CDR3 reads CASRGTGGTGELFF. The DNA for the CDR3 is TGTGCCAGCAGGGGGACAGGGGGTACCGGGGAGCTGTTTTTT.